Below, 30 T cell receptor beta chains from the same sample are listed, as sequenced in a study of human T cells and chemical hapten exposure. Time point denoted: pre-sensitization, week 0. Described treatment: therapeutic diphenylcyclopropenone sensitization with weekly scalp DPC. MiXCR was run by TCRdb on the RACE reads, yielding one entry per CDR3 protein. The data contain some 84,000 distinct CDR3 sequences, around 8.8% of them singletons. Sequencing was performed on whole blood, taken in connection with sensitization to the hapten diphenylcyclopropenone (DPC). The receptors stem from a man aged 40-50 years with alopecia areata. Some clones in this sample may be carry-over from other donors' samples.

This clonotype was detected ten times or more. The chain employs TRBV30 and TRBJ1-5, with 8 bases lining up with TRBD1. CDR3 length: 14 residues. V gave up 1 base and J gave up 4 bases; unmatched junction bases: 3. Germline assignment: CDR1 GTSNPN and CDR2 SVGIG (reference sequence). This chain's CDR3 is CAWSGGTGNQPQHF. The CDR3 nucleotides are TGTGCCTGGAGTGGCGGGACAGGAAATCAGCCCCAGCATTTT.

This clonotype was counted ten times or more. The chain is built from TRBV10-3 and TRBJ2-5; 11 bases are shared with TRBD1. V shed 10 bases and J 5 bases; nucleotides not matched to a gene: 6. Germline CDR1 and CDR2: ENHRY and SYGVKD. The CDR3 spans 13 residues. The CDR3 DNA sequence: TGTGCCACGAGGACAGGGGGCTTGGAGACCCAGTACTTC. Translation gives CATRTGGLETQYF.

The rearrangement joins TRBV7-3 to TRBJ2-3; D call uncertain. This CDR3 is 14 amino acids long. Germline V gene lookup returns CDR1 SGHTA and CDR2 FQGTGA. Trimming removed 5 bases at V and 6 bases at J, with 15 bases between. CDR3 sequence (DNA): TGTGCCAGCAGCCCCAAGGCTACTTCTGATACGCAGTATTTT. Protein: CASSPKATSDTQYF. Filled out from reference TRBV7-3 and TRBJ2-3, the complete variable domain reads GAGVSQTPSNKVTEKGKYVELRCDPISGHTALYWYRQSLGQGPEFLIYFQGTGAADDSGLPNDRFFAVRPEGSVSTLKIQRTERGDSAVYLCASSPKATSDTQYFGPGTRLTVL.

The CDR3 sequence is CASDKQRTAFNTEAFF. CDR3 in DNA: TGTGCCAGCGATAAACAGCGGACAGCCTTTAACACTGAAGCTTTCTTT. The J gene is TRBJ1-1, the V gene TRBV28; a possible D gene is TRBD1 (6 bases). Germline loops: CDR1 MDHEN, CDR2 SYDVKM. The CDR3 has 16 amino acids. The V gene lost 8 bases and the J gene lost 2 bases, with 21 bases spanning the gap.

This clonotype has just a few counts. The genes are TRBV7-6 and TRBJ2-3; TRBD2 matches 7 bases. Per the germline V gene, CDR1 is SGHVS and CDR2 is FNYEAQ. V gave up 2 bases and J gave up 0 bases; unmatched junction bases: 11. This CDR3 has 18 amino acids. DNA for the CDR3: TGTGCCAGCAGCTTATCCGGGACTACCTCTGCTAGCACAGATACGCAGTATTTT. Translated, it gives CASSLSGTTSASTDTQYF.

With regard to this clonotype: A much larger clone is a single base away; this may be a read error. This sequence joins TRBV12-3 or TRBV12-4 and TRBJ1-1, with D hard to call. This CDR3 comprises 13 residues. Trimming stripped 3 bases from V and 1 base from J, with 6 bases between. CDR3 sequence (DNA): TGTGCCAGCAGTTTCTGGACGAACACTGAAGCTTTCTTT. This translates into CASSFWTNTEAFF.

V gene TRBV5-1 combines with J gene TRBJ2-1; 8 nucleotides agree with TRBD2. Germline V gene sequence: CDR1 SGHRS, CDR2 YFSETQ. The CDR3 contains 16 residues. With V trimmed by 0 bases and J by 6 bases, 8 bases remained unmatched. The CDR3 DNA reads TGCGCCAGCAGCTTGGATGGGCTAGCGGGTCGCAATGAGCAGTTCTTC. Residues: CASSLDGLAGRNEQFF.

This chain uses TRBV7-6 with TRBJ2-6; D gene ambiguous. The CDR3 totals 18 residues. Germline V gives CDR1 SGHVS, CDR2 FNYEAQ. Deletions cut 4 bases from V and 1 base from J, with 17 bases between. The CDR3 sequence: CASSSGSLASSGANVLTF. The CDR3 DNA is TGTGCCAGCAGCTCTGGCTCTCTTGCCTCGTCTGGGGCCAACGTCCTGACTTTC.

The chain carries TRBV7-9 and TRBJ2-2; TRBD2 matches at 11 bases. The CDR3 has 17 amino acids. The ends lost 4 bases at V and 1 base at J; junction bases unmatched: 5. The germline gives CDR1 SEHNR, CDR2 FQNEAQ (reference sequence). The CDR3 DNA follows: TGTGCCAGCAGCTCAGAACTAGCGGGGGAGAACACCGGGGAGCTGTTTTTT. Amino acids: CASSSELAGENTGELFF.

The chain links TRBV6-1 to TRBJ2-6; 8 bases map to TRBD1. Losses at the gene ends were 6 bases for V and 6 bases for J; bases not matched to a gene: 4. Germline V CDR1 and CDR2: MNHNS, SASEGT. This CDR3 has 14 residues. This CDR3 is CASRKTGEANVLTF. For the CDR3, the DNA is TGTGCCAGCAGAAAGACAGGGGAGGCCAACGTCCTGACTTTC.

This chain connects TRBV7-9 to TRBJ2-1, with 11 nucleotides matching TRBD2. The CDR3 sequence is 16 residues long. V shed 5 bases, J shed 5 bases, and the junction held 8 bases outside the gene matches. The germline gives CDR1 SEHNR, CDR2 FQNEAQ (reference sequence). Here the CDR3 reads CASSLTGTSGDNEQFF. The CDR3 DNA reads TGTGCCAGCAGCCTGACCGGGACTAGCGGAGACAATGAGCAGTTCTTC. Based on the CDR3 plus reference TRBV7-9 and TRBJ2-1, the full variable domain is DTGVSQNPRHKITKRGQNVTFRCDPISEHNRLYWYRQTLGQGPEFLTYFQNEAQLEKSRLLSDRFSAERPKGSFSTLEIQRTEQGDSAMYLCASSLTGTSGDNEQFFGPGTRLTVL.

This clonotype was recorded many times. The chain uses TRBV5-1 and TRBJ2-7, with TRBD2 matching over 7 bases. V lost 0 bases, J lost 4 bases, and 7 bases stayed unmatched. CDR3 length: 15 residues. CDR1 SGHRS and CDR2 YFSETQ come from the germline V gene. The CDR3 region is CASSLAAGEGYEQYV. Written as DNA, the CDR3 is TGCGCCAGCAGCTTGGCCGCGGGAGAGGGGTACGAGCAGTACGTC.

This clonotype was observed many times. J is TRBJ1-5 and V is TRBV20-1, with D perhaps matching TRBD1 (6 bases). The V gene's germline CDR1 is DFQATT and CDR2 SNEGSKA (reference sequence). V lost 4 bases and J 4 bases, leaving 11 bases between the germline ends. This CDR3 has 13 amino acids. CDR3 nucleotide sequence: TGCAGTGCTAAAGGACAGCTAAATCAGCCCCAGCATTTT. Translated: CSAKGQLNQPQHF.

The chain joins TRBV13 to TRBJ2-7; unclear D gene. V was trimmed by 1 base and J by 2 bases, leaving 9 bases between them. The CDR3 contains 14 residues. Germline values: CDR1 PRHDT, CDR2 FYEKMQ (reference sequence). CDR3 sequence: CASSLARVPYEQYV. In DNA form, the CDR3 reads TGTGCCAGCAGCTTAGCACGGGTTCCCTACGAGCAGTACGTC.

This clonotype was counted only a few times. The chain carries TRBV12-3 or TRBV12-4 and TRBJ1-6; D is undetermined. V dropped 6 bases and J dropped 7 bases, with 16 bases sitting between them. CDR3 length: 15 residues. Here the CDR3 reads CASRNPAVPNSPLHF. DNA of the CDR3: TGTGCCAGCAGGAACCCTGCTGTTCCGAATTCACCCCTCCACTTT.

This clonotype was observed a handful of times. This chain links TRBV14 with TRBJ2-1, with 7 bases aligning to TRBD2. J gave up 9 bases and V 1 base, and 18 bases lay outside the gene matches. Germline values: CDR1 SGHDN, CDR2 FVKESK. The CDR3 runs to 18 residues. The DNA of the CDR3 is TGTGCCAGCAGCCAAGTATTACGACCGGGACTAAGGGAGGTTGAGCAGTTCTTC. It encodes CASSQVLRPGLREVEQFF.

This clonotype was observed many times. The V and J genes are TRBV20-1 and TRBJ1-1; 9 nucleotides align to TRBD1. V was clipped by 0 bases and J by 5 bases; unmatched bases: 10. This CDR3 contains 16 residues. Germline-derived CDR1 and CDR2 are DFQATT and SNEGSKA (reference sequence). Written as DNA, the CDR3 is TGCAGTGCTAGAGATCTGCTGGACAGGGGCCGGACTGAAGCTTTCTTT. Translation gives CSARDLLDRGRTEAFF.

This clonotype has more than one count but fewer than ten. The chain is built from TRBV6-6 and TRBJ2-7; 9 nucleotides match TRBD2. CDR1 is MNHNY and CDR2 is SVGAGI in the germline V gene (reference sequence). Trimming removed 10 bases from V and 3 bases from J; junction bases left unmatched: 13. The length of the CDR3 is 15 residues. CDR3 bases: TGTGCCATCCGACCGGGGCTAGCGGGAATCTACGAGCAGTACTTC. This encodes CAIRPGLAGIYEQYF.

This clonotype was detected ten times or more. This chain links TRBV6-2 or TRBV6-3 with TRBJ1-1, with D unresolved. Trimming took 5 bases from V and 4 from J, leaving 20 bases between them. Germline CDR1 MNHEY, CDR2 SVGEGT. This CDR3 has 16 amino acids. In DNA, the CDR3 is TGTGCCAGCAGTCGACCACCGTTCGAAGGAGGCACTGAAGCTTTCTTT. This sequence encodes CASSRPPFEGGTEAFF.

This clonotype was seen ten or more times. V usage is TRBV20-1 and J usage is TRBJ2-5; TRBD2 is a possible D gene (6 bases). Looked up from germline, CDR1 is DFQATT and CDR2 is SNEGSKA (reference sequence). V lost 3 bases to trimming and J lost 4 bases, with 18 bases between them. This CDR3 region has 15 residues. The CDR3 loop reads CSASPTGVAPETQYF. CDR3 nucleotide sequence: TGCAGTGCTAGCCCGACGGGAGTGGCCCCAGAGACCCAGTACTTC.

J is TRBJ2-5 and V is TRBV3-1; no firm D call. V lost 1 base, J lost 1 base, and 13 bases lay in between. The CDR3 length is 16 residues. Per the germline V gene, CDR1 is LGHDT and CDR2 is YNNKEL (reference sequence). The CDR3, as DNA: TGTGCCAGCAGCCAAGGTCGCGTGCCAGGCCAAGAGACCCAGTACTTC. It codes for CASSQGRVPGQETQYF.

In this sample, this clonotype turned up many times. The chain uses TRBV24-1 and TRBJ2-2; 8 bases agree with TRBD2. With V trimmed by 3 bases and J by 1 base, 0 bases remained unmatched. Germline values: CDR1 KGHDR, CDR2 SFDVKD. This CDR3 contains 15 residues. CDR3 sequence reads: CATSDSGRNTGELFF. CDR3 nucleotides: TGTGCCACCAGTGATAGCGGGAGGAACACCGGGGAGCTGTTTTTT.

This clonotype was recorded at least ten times. The gene calls are TRBV29-1 and TRBJ2-1; TRBD2 matches 7 bases. The trim removed 5 bases at V and 16 bases at J, leaving 14 bases unmatched. The CDR3 has 12 residues. The V gene's germline CDR1 is SQVTM and CDR2 ANQGSEA. The CDR3 loop reads CSVNAGDFASFF. The CDR3 coding sequence is TGCAGCGTTAACGCGGGAGATTTCGCATCTTTCTTC.

The gene calls are TRBV5-6 and TRBJ1-5; D is possibly TRBD1 (6 bases). The germline CDR1 and CDR2 sequences are SGHDT and YYEEEE. The CDR3 is made up of 14 amino acids. V lost 2 bases, J lost 4 bases, and 10 bases lay in between. CDR3 bases: TGTGCCAGCAGCTTCAGGGGAGGGAATCAGCCCCAGCATTTT. This gives the protein CASSFRGGNQPQHF.

This clonotype was picked up a small number of times. V usage is TRBV7-9 and J usage is TRBJ1-5, with D unclear. The germline CDR1 and CDR2 sequences are SEHNR and FQNEAQ (reference sequence). The CDR3 is 15 residues long. Between the trimmed V and J ends, which lost 5 bases and 4 bases, there was a span of 15 bases. The CDR3 region is CASSPVEGGNQPQHF. The CDR3, as DNA: TGTGCCAGCAGCCCCGTGGAGGGTGGGAATCAGCCCCAGCATTTT.

The chain employs TRBV7-9 and TRBJ2-2; D may be TRBD1 (6 bases). In germline, CDR1 is SEHNR, CDR2 FQNEAQ (reference sequence). The CDR3 is made up of 16 amino acids. Trimming removed 1 base at V and 1 base at J, with 10 bases between. The CDR3 protein is CASSLDYRVNTGELFF. The CDR3, as DNA: TGTGCCAGCAGCTTAGACTACAGGGTGAACACCGGGGAGCTGTTTTTT.

Ten or more counts support this clonotype. The chain has TRBV28 and TRBJ2-7; 11 nucleotides align to TRBD2. This CDR3 comprises 16 residues. V was clipped by 0 bases and J by 0 bases; unmatched bases: 1. The germline gives CDR1 MDHEN, CDR2 SYDVKM. The DNA for the CDR3 is TGTGCCAGCAGTTTATGGGGGACTAGCGGCTCCTACGAGCAGTACTTC. Translating it yields CASSLWGTSGSYEQYF.

A few counts support this clonotype. This rearrangement joins TRBV3-1 to TRBJ2-5, with 9 bases that match TRBD1. The CDR3 has 13 residues. Germline V gene data show CDR1 as LGHDT and CDR2 as YNNKEL (reference sequence). With V trimmed by 5 bases and J by 4 bases, 2 bases remained unmatched. CDR3 sequence reads: CASSSTGGETQYF. DNA of the CDR3: TGTGCCAGCAGCTCGACAGGGGGAGAGACCCAGTACTTC.

This chain connects TRBV30 to TRBJ1-5; D may be TRBD1 (6 bases). The CDR3 spans 14 residues. The V gene's germline CDR1 is GTSNPN and CDR2 SVGIG (reference sequence). V lost 4 bases to trimming and J lost 4 bases, with 14 bases between them. The CDR3 coding sequence is TGTGCCTGGACGGACAGAAGGGGGAATCAGCCCCAGCATTTT. As protein: CAWTDRRGNQPQHF. Based on the CDR3 plus reference TRBV30 and TRBJ1-5, the full variable domain is SQTIHQWPATLVQPVGSPLSLECTVEGTSNPNLYWYRQAAGRGLQLLFYSVGIGQISSEVPQNLSASRPQDRQFILSSKKLLLSDSGFYLCAWTDRRGNQPQHFGDGTRLSIL.

This clonotype has more than one count but fewer than ten. The rearrangement joins TRBV7-9 to TRBJ2-5; perhaps TRBD2 as D (6 bases). Germline V CDR1 and CDR2: SEHNR, FQNEAQ (reference sequence). This CDR3 region has 13 residues. V gave up 6 bases and J gave up 4 bases, with 12 bases separating them. The CDR3 DNA sequence: TGTGCCAGCAGATCAGCGGGTGCAGAGACCCAGTACTTC. Residues: CASRSAGAETQYF.